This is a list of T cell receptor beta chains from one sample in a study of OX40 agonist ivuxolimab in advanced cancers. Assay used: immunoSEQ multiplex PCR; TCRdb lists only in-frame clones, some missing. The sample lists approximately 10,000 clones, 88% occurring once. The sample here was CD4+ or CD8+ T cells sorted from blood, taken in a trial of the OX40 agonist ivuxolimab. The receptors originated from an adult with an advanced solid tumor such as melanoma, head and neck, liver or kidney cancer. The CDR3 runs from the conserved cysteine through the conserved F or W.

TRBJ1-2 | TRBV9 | CASSVASGQGDGYTF
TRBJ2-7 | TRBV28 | CASSLVKGRYEQYF
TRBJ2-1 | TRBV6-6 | CASSYGGNNNEQFF
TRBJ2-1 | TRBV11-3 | CASSSGLAGDNEQFF
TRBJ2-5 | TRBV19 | CASSSVPSGEETQYF
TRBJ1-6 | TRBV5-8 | CASPFGGLGLHF
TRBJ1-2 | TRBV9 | CASSADLGAGDLNYGYTF
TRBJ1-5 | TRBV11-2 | CASSFAGDSNQPQHF
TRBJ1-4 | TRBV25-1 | CASSEGRLTNEKLFF
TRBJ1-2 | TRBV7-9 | CASSSTGQPFYGYTF
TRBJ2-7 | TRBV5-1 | CASSEGPAYEQYF
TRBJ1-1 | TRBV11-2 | CASSARGPNTEAFF
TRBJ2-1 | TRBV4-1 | CASSQERAWGGYNEQFF
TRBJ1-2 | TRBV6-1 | CASRPDRGANYGYTF
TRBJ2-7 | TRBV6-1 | CASSPYAGYEQYF
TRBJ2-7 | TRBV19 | CASSETGFDYEQYF
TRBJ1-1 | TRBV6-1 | CASSEGQNTEAFF
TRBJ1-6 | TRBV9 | CASSVDGRVDSPLHF
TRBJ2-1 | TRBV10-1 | CASSDKNNEQFF
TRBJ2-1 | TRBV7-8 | CASSHSMREQFF
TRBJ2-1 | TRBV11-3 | CASSLGGQRGRYNEQFF
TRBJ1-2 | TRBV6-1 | CASSEEGKDYGYTF
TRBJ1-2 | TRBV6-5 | CASLSGLYGYTF
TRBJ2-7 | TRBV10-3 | CAISDLALTYEQYF
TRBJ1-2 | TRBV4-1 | CASSQLTADGYTF
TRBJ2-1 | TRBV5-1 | CASSLPGDNEQFF
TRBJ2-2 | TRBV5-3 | CARSHRDRGNRNTGELFF
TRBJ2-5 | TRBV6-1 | CASRYGTQYQETQYF
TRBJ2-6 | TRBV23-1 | CASSQSSSGKSSGANVLTF